The TCR beta chain described here comes from a study of neurological immune-mediated disorders. As for the study in general: The approximately 35 patients with multiple sclerosis comprised roughly 30 relapsing-remitting cases and 3 secondary progressive cases. Study results and limitations: When the repertoires were grouped phylogenetically, those of 18 of the 34 multiple sclerosis patients came together in a single cluster of related CDR3 sequences, which points to a possible repertoire-level signature. The absence of shared CDR3 amino acid sequences among expanded clones across subjects suggests private repertoires in all groups.

In this sample, this clonotype turned up many times. The antigen remains unidentified. PBMCs stored at -80 C, 2 million in total, were the source of the unsorted libraries. TCRdb processed the 5' RACE reads anew with MiXCR; each CDR3 protein has one entry. The sample records 40,000 to 50,000 distinct CDR3 sequences, 2% to 2.5% being singletons. The length of the CDR3 is 16 residues. Germline CDR1 and CDR2: MNHEY and SMNVEV (reference sequence). Trimming removed 4 bases at V and 9 bases at J, with 22 bases between. The sequence was obtained from a man younger than 40 with multiple sclerosis. Sequencing was carried out using PBMCs. The rearrangement links TRBV27 to TRBJ2-1; D unresolved. In DNA, the CDR3 is TGTGCCAGCAGTTCCCCCCTGAGGTCCTCCCTGGGTGAGCAGTTCTTC. Translating it yields CASSSPLRSSLGEQFF.